These 5 T cell receptor beta chains came from one sample sequenced in a study of patients and donors after allogeneic stem cell transplantation. MiXCR, applied by TCRdb to the RT-PCR reads, yields one record per CDR3 protein. This sample has fewer than 250,000 distinct CDR3 sequences, with 13% to 15% found just once. Sequencing was performed on blood, either unsorted or a sorted T cell fraction (not recorded which). These receptors originate from a human donor who was either an allogeneic HSCT recipient or a stem cell or donor lymphocyte infusion donor (not recorded which). It is not recorded whose cells these are; they may come from a transplant donor.

This clonotype was seen more than once but under ten times. The rearrangement links TRBV7-6 to TRBJ2-1; D not resolved. The CDR3 totals 15 residues. The ends were cut back, 2 bases at V and 5 bases at J, with 13 bases in the middle. Germline V gene sequence: CDR1 SGHVS, CDR2 FNYEAQ. CDR3 nucleotides: TGTGCCAGCAGCTTAAAGGCGGACCCGAACAATGAGCAGTTCTTC. This codes for CASSLKADPNNEQFF.

The chain combines TRBV6-1 with TRBJ2-5; D tentatively reads TRBD1 or TRBD2 (5 bases each). The CDR3 runs 13 residues. The V gene's germline CDR1 is MNHNS and CDR2 SASEGT. Trimming left V 7 bases short and J 5 bases short, with 14 bases between. This CDR3 is CASTAGASETQYF. In DNA form, the CDR3 reads TGTGCCAGCACGGCCGGGGCGTCGGAGACCCAGTACTTC.

This clonotype was recorded many times. The genes are TRBV5-1 and TRBJ2-1, with 13 bases identical to TRBD2. Germline trimming cut 4 bases from V and 4 bases from J; bases unmatched to any gene: 14. The CDR3 spans 19 residues. Germline values: CDR1 SGHRS, CDR2 YFSETQ. CDR3 residues: CASSQPRQLAGGPYNEQFF. The CDR3, as DNA: TGCGCCAGCAGCCAGCCCCGCCAACTAGCGGGAGGGCCTTACAATGAGCAGTTCTTC.

In this sample, this clonotype turned up a few times. V usage is TRBV4-3 and J usage is TRBJ1-6; D unresolved. The germline V gene encodes CDR1 LGHNA and CDR2 YSLEER. Trimming removed 0 bases at V and 3 bases at J, with 9 bases between. This CDR3 spans 16 amino acids. The DNA of the CDR3 is TGCGCCAGCAGCCAAGAACGGGTGAACTATAATTCACCCCTCCACTTT. Amino acids: CASSQERVNYNSPLHF.

This rearrangement joins TRBV19 to TRBJ1-4; 9 bases map to TRBD1. With V trimmed by 0 bases and J by 6 bases, 5 bases remained unmatched. Germline V lookup: CDR1 LNHDA, CDR2 SQIVND (reference sequence). CDR3 size: 16 residues. Here the CDR3 reads CASSIDFWTGDEKLFF. In nucleotides, the CDR3 is TGTGCCAGTAGTATAGATTTCTGGACAGGGGATGAAAAACTGTTTTTT.